This paragraph covers one T cell receptor beta chain sequence. What it recognizes is unknown. The record originates from a study of post-analysis software for immune sequencing data. Study-wide findings and caveats: Controls showed lower frequencies than patients for a handful of TRBV segments, and TRBV5-6, TRBV5-1 and TRBV20-1 were among these.

cDNA libraries of TCR beta carried unique molecular identifiers. From the PCR reads, TCRdb called clonotypes with MiXCR, one entry per CDR3 protein. The table records 650,000 to 900,000 distinct CDR3 sequences, around 45% of them present only once. The CDR3 totals 15 residues. Germline lookup yields CDR1 MNHEY and CDR2 SMNVEV (reference sequence). The sample taken for sequencing was blood. V is TRBV27 and J is TRBJ2-5, with unresolved D. TRBJ2-7 matches the DNA end more closely, so the J call is doubtful. The clonotype originates from a girl aged 10 to 17 with multiple sclerosis. The CDR3 nucleotides read TGTGCCAGCCTGGAGAGGTGGATAGCCCCCTACGAGCAGTACTTC. It translates to CASLERWIAPYEQYF.